This TCR beta chain appears in the sequencing data of a study of blood T cell repertoires in COVID-19. On the study more broadly: The origin of the acute and convalescent COVID-19 samples was the United States, Italy and Spain. Sources were T cells, B-cell-depleted T cells, or PBMCs; the material itself was cDNA or gDNA.

This clone has more than one count but fewer than ten. The CDR3 totals 15 residues. With V trimmed by 5 bases and J by 7 bases, 9 bases remained unmatched. The germline V gene encodes CDR1 SNHLY and CDR2 FYNNEI. Original processing notes: Reference gene primer amplification in the assay estimated nucleated cell counts. Sequencing used immunoSEQ multiplex PCR; TCRdb keeps in-frame clones, though not all of them. V and J calls and clone size come straight from that table; D and trimming were deduced from the DNA. The sample includes approximately 670,000 clones, just under 90% of them seen just once. Material: peripheral blood. The chain is built from TRBV2 and TRBJ1-5; TRBD1 aligns across 9 bases. The receptor was isolated from a woman between 18 and 29 years old with acute or convalescent COVID-19. The DNA for the CDR3 is TGTGCCAGCAGTACGGACAGGGGCTGGGAGCAGCCCCAGCATTTT. This sequence encodes CASSTDRGWEQPQHF. The entire variable domain, with the rest obtained from reference TRBV2 and TRBJ1-5, is as follows: EPEVTQTPSHQVTQMGQEVILRCVPISNHLYFYWYRQILGQKVEFLVSFYNNEISEKSEIFDDQFSVERPDGSNFTLKIRSTKLEDSAMYFCASSTDRGWEQPQHFGDGTRLSIL.